This is a list of T cell receptor beta chains from one sample in a study of blood T cell repertoires in COVID-19. TCRdb keeps only in-frame clones here, not all; method: immunoSEQ multiplex PCR. The sample includes some 160,000 clones, around nine tenths of them seen just once. Specimen: PBMCs or T cells enriched from blood (not recorded which). Every receptor here comes from a woman aged 45-59 years who had recovered from COVID-19. Each CDR3 is given with its conserved first and last residue. D genes are given only for firm matches. A clone size is listed for some rows: how often the clone was seen (once, few, many), or a class if it is expanded.

cdr3_aa: CASRIQGYTEAFF
cdr3_nt: TGTGCCAGCAGAATACAGGGTTACACTGAAGCTTTCTTT
d_call: .
j_call: TRBJ1-1
clone_size: .
v_call: TRBV14

cdr3_aa: CASSLVSRQGVHF
cdr3_nt: TGTGCCAGCAGCTTAGTGTCCCGTCAGGGTGTCCACTTT
d_call: .
j_call: TRBJ1-6
clone_size: .
v_call: TRBV7-2

cdr3_aa: CATSDPGQGWGYTF
cdr3_nt: TGTGCCACCAGTGACCCAGGACAGGGTTGGGGCTACACCTTC
d_call: TRBD1
j_call: TRBJ1-2
clone_size: .
v_call: TRBV24-1

cdr3_aa: CASSDRQSRQPQHF
cdr3_nt: TGTGCCAGCTCAGACAGGCAATCAAGGCAGCCCCAGCATTTT
d_call: .
j_call: TRBJ1-5
clone_size: .
v_call: TRBV6-5

cdr3_aa: CAWRTFGNTEAFF
cdr3_nt: TGTGCCTGGAGGACTTTCGGTAACACTGAAGCTTTCTTT
d_call: .
j_call: TRBJ1-1
clone_size: .
v_call: TRBV30

cdr3_aa: CATSSILAGIPDTQYF
cdr3_nt: TGTGCCACCAGCAGTATCCTAGCGGGGATCCCAGATACGCAGTATTTT
d_call: TRBD2
j_call: TRBJ2-3
clone_size: .
v_call: TRBV15

cdr3_aa: CASSRTTVYGYTF
cdr3_nt: TGTGCCAGCAGTAGGACAACCGTCTATGGCTACACCTTC
d_call: .
j_call: TRBJ1-2
clone_size: once
v_call: TRBV12-3/TRBV12-4

cdr3_aa: CASGLGAYGYTF
cdr3_nt: TGTGCCAGCGGCCTTGGGGCCTATGGCTACACCTTC
d_call: .
j_call: TRBJ1-2
clone_size: .
v_call: TRBV27

cdr3_aa: CASSSHGTADYGYTF
cdr3_nt: TGTGCCAGCAGCTCCCATGGGACAGCAGACTATGGCTACACCTTC
d_call: TRBD1
j_call: TRBJ1-2
clone_size: .
v_call: TRBV7-3

cdr3_aa: CASSAGGRPFVYYTF
cdr3_nt: TGTGCCAGCAGCGCGGGAGGGCGGCCCTTTGTGTACTACACCTTC
d_call: .
j_call: TRBJ1-2
clone_size: .
v_call: TRBV5-6

cdr3_aa: CASSLVQGSGLFF
cdr3_nt: TGTGCCAGTAGCCTTGTACAGGGGAGCGGACTGTTTTTT
d_call: TRBD1
j_call: TRBJ1-4
clone_size: .
v_call: TRBV3-1/TRBV3-2

cdr3_aa: CASSDPQRGQPQHF
cdr3_nt: TGTGCCAGCAGTGACCCCCAAAGGGGTCAGCCCCAGCATTTT
d_call: .
j_call: TRBJ1-5
clone_size: .
v_call: TRBV7-2

cdr3_aa: CASRGGTEAFF
cdr3_nt: TGTGCCAGCAGGGGAGGGACTGAAGCTTTCTTT
d_call: .
j_call: TRBJ1-1
clone_size: .
v_call: TRBV3-1/TRBV3-2

cdr3_aa: CASSPWGNSPLHF
cdr3_nt: TGTGCCAGCTCGCCTTGGGGCAATTCACCCCTCCACTTT
d_call: .
j_call: TRBJ1-6
clone_size: .
v_call: TRBV7-8

cdr3_aa: CASSYQGRGGYTF
cdr3_nt: TGTGCCAGCAGTTACCAGGGGAGGGGAGGCTACACCTTC
d_call: .
j_call: TRBJ1-2
clone_size: .
v_call: TRBV6-2/TRBV6-3

cdr3_aa: CASRIAGQGEAFF
cdr3_nt: TGTGCCAGCAGGATCGCGGGACAGGGGGAGGCTTTCTTT
d_call: TRBD1
j_call: TRBJ1-1
clone_size: .
v_call: TRBV6-5

cdr3_aa: CASSQGANYGYTF
cdr3_nt: TGTGCCAGCAGCCAGGGGGCGAACTATGGCTACACCTTC
d_call: TRBD1
j_call: TRBJ1-2
clone_size: once
v_call: TRBV12-3/TRBV12-4

cdr3_aa: CARGTYNEQFF
cdr3_nt: TGTGCCAGGGGCACTTACAATGAGCAGTTCTTC
d_call: .
j_call: TRBJ2-1
clone_size: .
v_call: TRBV2

cdr3_aa: CASSLTRAAEAFF
cdr3_nt: TGTGCCAGCAGCCTCACCAGGGCAGCTGAAGCTTTCTTT
d_call: .
j_call: TRBJ1-1
clone_size: .
v_call: TRBV11-3

cdr3_aa: CASHGTGNPEQYF
cdr3_nt: TGTGCCAGCCATGGGACAGGGAACCCCGAGCAGTACTTC
d_call: TRBD1
j_call: TRBJ2-7
clone_size: .
v_call: TRBV27

cdr3_aa: CASSPWTGATYEQYF
cdr3_nt: TGTGCCAGCAGTCCCTGGACAGGGGCAACCTACGAGCAGTACTTC
d_call: TRBD1
j_call: TRBJ2-7
clone_size: .
v_call: TRBV27

cdr3_aa: CASTQGGGGTEAFF
cdr3_nt: TGTGCCAGCACCCAGGGTGGGGGGGGCACTGAAGCTTTCTTT
d_call: .
j_call: TRBJ1-1
clone_size: .
v_call: TRBV3-1/TRBV3-2

cdr3_aa: CAISAYSMRLAGGTGELFF
cdr3_nt: TGTGCCATCAGTGCATACTCCATGAGACTAGCGGGGGGCACCGGGGAGCTGTTTTTT
d_call: TRBD2
j_call: TRBJ2-2
clone_size: .
v_call: TRBV10-3

cdr3_aa: CASSSWRGNEQFF
cdr3_nt: TGTGCCAGCAGTTCTTGGAGGGGAAATGAGCAGTTCTTC
d_call: .
j_call: TRBJ2-1
clone_size: .
v_call: TRBV6-5

cdr3_aa: CASSYYSGGASTGELFF
cdr3_nt: TGTGCCAGCAGTTATTATAGCGGGGGGGCTTCAACCGGGGAGCTGTTTTTT
d_call: TRBD2
j_call: TRBJ2-2
clone_size: .
v_call: TRBV4-2

cdr3_aa: CASSMPGQNTGELFF
cdr3_nt: TGTGCCAGCAGTATGCCGGGACAGAACACCGGGGAGCTGTTTTTT
d_call: .
j_call: TRBJ2-2
clone_size: .
v_call: TRBV27